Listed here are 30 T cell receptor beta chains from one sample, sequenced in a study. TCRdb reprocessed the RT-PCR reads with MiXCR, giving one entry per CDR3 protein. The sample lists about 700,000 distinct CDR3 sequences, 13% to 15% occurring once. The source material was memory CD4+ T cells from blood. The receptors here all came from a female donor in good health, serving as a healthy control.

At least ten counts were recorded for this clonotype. CDR3 region: CASKFLTDTQYF. The CDR3 nucleotides read TGTGCCAGCAAATTTTTGACAGATACGCAGTATTTT. The chain combines TRBV12-3 or TRBV12-4 with TRBJ2-3; D unclear. The CDR3 covers 12 residues. V lost 7 bases, J lost 3 bases, and 8 bases lay in between.

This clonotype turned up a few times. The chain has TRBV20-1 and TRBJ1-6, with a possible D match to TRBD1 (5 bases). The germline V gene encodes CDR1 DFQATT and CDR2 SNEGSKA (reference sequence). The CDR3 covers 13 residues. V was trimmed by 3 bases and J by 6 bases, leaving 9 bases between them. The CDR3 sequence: CSASVTANSPLHF. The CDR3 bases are TGCAGTGCTAGTGTGACAGCTAATTCACCCCTCCACTTT.

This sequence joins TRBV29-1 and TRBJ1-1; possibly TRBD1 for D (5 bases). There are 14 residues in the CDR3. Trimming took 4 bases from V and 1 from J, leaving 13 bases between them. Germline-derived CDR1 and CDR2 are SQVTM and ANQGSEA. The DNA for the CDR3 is TGCAGCGTTGGGCAGGGCGTACGGAACACTGAAGCTTTCTTT. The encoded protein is CSVGQGVRNTEAFF.

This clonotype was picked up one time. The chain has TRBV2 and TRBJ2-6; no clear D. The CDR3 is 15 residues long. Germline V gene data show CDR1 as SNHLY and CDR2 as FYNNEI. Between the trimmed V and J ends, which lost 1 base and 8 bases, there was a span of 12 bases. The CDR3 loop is CASSEDGGDTNVLTF. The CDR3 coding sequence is TGTGCCAGCAGTGAAGATGGTGGGGATACCAACGTCCTGACTTTC.

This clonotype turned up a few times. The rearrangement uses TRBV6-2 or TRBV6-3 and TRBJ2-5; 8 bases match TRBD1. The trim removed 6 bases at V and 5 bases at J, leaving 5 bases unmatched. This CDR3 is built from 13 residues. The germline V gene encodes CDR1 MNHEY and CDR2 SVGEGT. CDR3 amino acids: CASRNRGMETQYF. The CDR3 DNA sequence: TGTGCCAGCAGGAACAGGGGGATGGAGACCCAGTACTTC.

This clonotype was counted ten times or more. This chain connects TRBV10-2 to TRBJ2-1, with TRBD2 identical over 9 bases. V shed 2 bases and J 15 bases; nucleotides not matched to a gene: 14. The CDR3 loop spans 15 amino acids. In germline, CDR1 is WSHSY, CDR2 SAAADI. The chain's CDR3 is CASSEVDAGTSWAFF. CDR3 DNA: TGCGCCAGCAGTGAGGTAGACGCCGGGACTAGCTGGGCGTTCTTC.

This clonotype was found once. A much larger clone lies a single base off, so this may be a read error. The CDR3 coding sequence is TGTGCCAGCAACTTAGAAGGACTGGGCAATCAGCCCCAGCATTTT. Its protein product is CASNLEGLGNQPQHF. This chain links TRBV7-9 with TRBJ1-5; no clear D. Looked up from germline, CDR1 is SEHNR and CDR2 is FQNEAQ (reference sequence). This CDR3 region has 15 residues.

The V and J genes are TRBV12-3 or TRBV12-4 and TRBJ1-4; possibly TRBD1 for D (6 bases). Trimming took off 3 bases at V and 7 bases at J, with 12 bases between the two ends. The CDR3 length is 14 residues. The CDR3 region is CASSLGGGSEKLFF. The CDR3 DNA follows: TGTGCCAGCAGTTTGGGCGGGGGCAGTGAAAAACTGTTTTTT.

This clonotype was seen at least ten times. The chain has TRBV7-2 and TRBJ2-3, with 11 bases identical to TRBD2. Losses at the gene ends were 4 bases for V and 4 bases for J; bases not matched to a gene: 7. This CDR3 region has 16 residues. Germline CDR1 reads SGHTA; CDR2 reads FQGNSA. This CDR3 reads CASSSLAGGSADTQYF. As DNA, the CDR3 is TGTGCCAGCAGCTCGCTAGCGGGAGGCAGCGCAGATACGCAGTATTTT.

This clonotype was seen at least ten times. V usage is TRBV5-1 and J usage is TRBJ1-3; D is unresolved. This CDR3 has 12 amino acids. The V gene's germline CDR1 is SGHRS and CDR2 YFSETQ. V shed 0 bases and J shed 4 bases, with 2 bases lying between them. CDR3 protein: CASSLEGNTIYF. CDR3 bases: TGCGCCAGCAGCTTGGAGGGAAACACCATATATTTT. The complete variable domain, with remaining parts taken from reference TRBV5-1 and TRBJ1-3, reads KAGVTQTPRYLIKTRGQQVTLSCSPISGHRSVSWYQQTPGQGLQFLFEYFSETQRNKGNFPGRFSGRQFSNSRSEMNVSTLELGDSALYLCASSLEGNTIYFGEGSWLTVV.

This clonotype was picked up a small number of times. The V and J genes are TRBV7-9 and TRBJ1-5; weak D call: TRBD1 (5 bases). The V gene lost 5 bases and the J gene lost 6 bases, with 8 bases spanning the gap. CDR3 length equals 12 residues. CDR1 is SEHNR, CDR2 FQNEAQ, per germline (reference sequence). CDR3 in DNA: TGTGCCAGCAGCCGGGGCCTTCAGCCCCAGCATTTT. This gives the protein CASSRGLQPQHF.

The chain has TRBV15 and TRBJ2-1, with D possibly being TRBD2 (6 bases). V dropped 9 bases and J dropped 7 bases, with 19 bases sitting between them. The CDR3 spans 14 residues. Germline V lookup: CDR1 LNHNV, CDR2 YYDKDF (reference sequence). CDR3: CATGPGGPPNEQFF. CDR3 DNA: TGTGCCACTGGGCCAGGAGGGCCTCCAAATGAGCAGTTCTTC.

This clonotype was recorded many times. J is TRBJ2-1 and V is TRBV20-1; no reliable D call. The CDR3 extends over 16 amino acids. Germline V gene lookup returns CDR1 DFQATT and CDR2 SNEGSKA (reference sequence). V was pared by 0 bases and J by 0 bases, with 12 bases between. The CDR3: CSARDPAVSSYNEQFF. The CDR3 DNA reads TGCAGTGCTAGAGATCCGGCAGTTAGCTCCTACAATGAGCAGTTCTTC.

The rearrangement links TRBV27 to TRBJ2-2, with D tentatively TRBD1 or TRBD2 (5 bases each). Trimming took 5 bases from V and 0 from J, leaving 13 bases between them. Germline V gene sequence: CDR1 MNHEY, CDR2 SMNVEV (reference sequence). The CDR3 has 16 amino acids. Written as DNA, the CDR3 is TGTGCCAGCAGTCCCCGGGGCAGGGCGAACACCGGGGAGCTGTTTTTT. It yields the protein CASSPRGRANTGELFF.

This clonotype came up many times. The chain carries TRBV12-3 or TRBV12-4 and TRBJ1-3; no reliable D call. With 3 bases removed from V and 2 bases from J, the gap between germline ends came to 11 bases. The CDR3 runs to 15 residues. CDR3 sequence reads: CASSFGNHAGNTIYF. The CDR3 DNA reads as TGTGCCAGCAGTTTCGGGAATCACGCTGGAAACACCATATATTTT.

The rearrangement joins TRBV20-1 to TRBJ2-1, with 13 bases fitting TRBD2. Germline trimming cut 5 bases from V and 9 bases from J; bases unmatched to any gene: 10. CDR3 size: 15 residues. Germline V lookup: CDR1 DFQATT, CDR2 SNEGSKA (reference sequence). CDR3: CSAPLGLAGTPEQFF. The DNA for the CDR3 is TGCAGTGCTCCCCTGGGACTAGCGGGAACCCCTGAGCAGTTCTTC.

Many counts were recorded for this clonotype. For the CDR3, the DNA is TGTGCCAGCAGTTCAGGGACAGGGTCGAACACCGGGGAGCTGTTTTTT. Amino acids: CASSSGTGSNTGELFF. This chain joins TRBV6-6 and TRBJ2-2; 9 bases align to TRBD1. The germline V gene has CDR1 MNHNY and CDR2 SVGAGI (reference sequence). This CDR3 contains 16 residues. V trimming: 4 bases; J trimming: 0 bases; junction bases outside the gene matches: 3.

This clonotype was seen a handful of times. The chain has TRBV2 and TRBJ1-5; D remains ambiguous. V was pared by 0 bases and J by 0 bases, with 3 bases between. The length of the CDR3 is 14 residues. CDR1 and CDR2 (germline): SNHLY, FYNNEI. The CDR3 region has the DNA TGTGCCAGCAGTGAAGCGAATAGCAATCAGCCCCAGCATTTT. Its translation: CASSEANSNQPQHF. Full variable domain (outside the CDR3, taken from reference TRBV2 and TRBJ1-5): EPEVTQTPSHQVTQMGQEVILRCVPISNHLYFYWYRQILGQKVEFLVSFYNNEISEKSEIFDDQFSVERPDGSNFTLKIRSTKLEDSAMYFCASSEANSNQPQHFGDGTRLSIL.

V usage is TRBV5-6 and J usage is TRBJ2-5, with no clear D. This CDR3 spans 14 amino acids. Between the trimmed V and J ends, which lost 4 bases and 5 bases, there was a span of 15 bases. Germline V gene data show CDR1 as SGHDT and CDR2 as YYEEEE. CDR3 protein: CASSKDPVSETQYF. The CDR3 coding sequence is TGTGCCAGCAGCAAGGATCCTGTGTCGGAGACCCAGTACTTC.

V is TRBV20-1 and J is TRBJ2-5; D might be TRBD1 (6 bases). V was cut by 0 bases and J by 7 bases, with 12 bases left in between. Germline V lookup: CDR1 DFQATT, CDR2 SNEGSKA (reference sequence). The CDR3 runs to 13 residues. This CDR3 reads CSAREQGTGTQYF. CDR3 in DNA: TGCAGTGCTAGAGAACAGGGCACGGGGACCCAGTACTTC.

Here the CDR3 DNA reads TGCGCCAGCAGCTCCGGGGTACAGGGGTACTCTGAAGCTTTCTTT. It translates to CASSSGVQGYSEAFF. The genes are TRBV5-1 and TRBJ1-1, with 7 nucleotides matching TRBD1. V lost 3 bases and J lost 6; bases outside the gene matches: 11. The CDR3 loop spans 15 amino acids. CDR1 is SGHRS and CDR2 is YFSETQ in the germline V gene.

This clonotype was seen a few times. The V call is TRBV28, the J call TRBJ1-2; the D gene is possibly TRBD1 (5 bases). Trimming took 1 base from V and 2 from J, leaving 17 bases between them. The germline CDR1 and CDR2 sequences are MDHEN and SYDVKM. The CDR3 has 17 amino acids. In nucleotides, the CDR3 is TGTGCCAGCAGTTTATATTATCAGGGTCCGCCAAACTATGGCTACACCTTC. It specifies CASSLYYQGPPNYGYTF.

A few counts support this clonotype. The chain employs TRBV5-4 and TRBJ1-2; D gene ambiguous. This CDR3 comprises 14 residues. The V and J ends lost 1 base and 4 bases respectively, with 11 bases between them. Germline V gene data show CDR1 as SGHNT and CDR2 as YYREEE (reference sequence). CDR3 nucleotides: TGTGCCAGCAGCTTGCCCATAGACACCTATGGCTACACCTTC. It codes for CASSLPIDTYGYTF.

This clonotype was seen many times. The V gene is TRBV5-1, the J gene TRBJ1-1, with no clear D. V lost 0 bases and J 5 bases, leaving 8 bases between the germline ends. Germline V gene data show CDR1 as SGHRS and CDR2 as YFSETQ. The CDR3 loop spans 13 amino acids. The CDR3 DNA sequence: TGCGCCAGCAGCTTGGTGGAGAAGACTGAAGCTTTCTTT. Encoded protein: CASSLVEKTEAFF. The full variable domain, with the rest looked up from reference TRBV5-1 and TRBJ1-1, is KAGVTQTPRYLIKTRGQQVTLSCSPISGHRSVSWYQQTPGQGLQFLFEYFSETQRNKGNFPGRFSGRQFSNSRSEMNVSTLELGDSALYLCASSLVEKTEAFFGQGTRLTVV.

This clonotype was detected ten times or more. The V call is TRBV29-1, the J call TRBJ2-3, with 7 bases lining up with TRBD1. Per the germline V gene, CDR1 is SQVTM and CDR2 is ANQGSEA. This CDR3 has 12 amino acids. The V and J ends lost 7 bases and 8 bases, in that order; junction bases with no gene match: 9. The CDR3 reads CSARRQGATQYF. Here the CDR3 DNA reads TGCAGCGCCCGGCGACAGGGCGCTACGCAGTATTTT.

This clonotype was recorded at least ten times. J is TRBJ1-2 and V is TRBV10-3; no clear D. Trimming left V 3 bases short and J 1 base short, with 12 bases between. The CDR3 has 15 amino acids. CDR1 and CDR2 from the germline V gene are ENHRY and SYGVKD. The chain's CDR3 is CAISEVGGNNYGYTF. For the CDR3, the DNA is TGTGCCATCAGTGAAGTAGGAGGGAATAACTATGGCTACACCTTC.

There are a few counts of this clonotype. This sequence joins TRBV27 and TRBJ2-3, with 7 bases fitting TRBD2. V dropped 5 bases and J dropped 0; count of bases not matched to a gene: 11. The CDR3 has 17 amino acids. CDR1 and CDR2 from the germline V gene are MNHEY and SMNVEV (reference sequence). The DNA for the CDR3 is TGTGCCAGCAGTCTCCGACTTAGCGGGCTTAGCACAGATACGCAGTATTTT. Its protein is CASSLRLSGLSTDTQYF.

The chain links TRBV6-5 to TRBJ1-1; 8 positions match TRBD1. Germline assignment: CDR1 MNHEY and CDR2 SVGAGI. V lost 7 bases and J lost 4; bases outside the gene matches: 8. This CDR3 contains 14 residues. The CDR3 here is CASITLTGGTEAFF. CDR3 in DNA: TGTGCCAGCATCACACTAACAGGGGGCACTGAAGCTTTCTTT.

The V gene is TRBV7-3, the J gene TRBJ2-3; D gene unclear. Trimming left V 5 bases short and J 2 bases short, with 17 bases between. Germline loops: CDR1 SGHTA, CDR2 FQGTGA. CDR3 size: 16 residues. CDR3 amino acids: CASSRSAGAYTDTQYF. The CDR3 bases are TGTGCCAGCAGCCGATCGGCTGGCGCCTACACAGATACGCAGTATTTT.

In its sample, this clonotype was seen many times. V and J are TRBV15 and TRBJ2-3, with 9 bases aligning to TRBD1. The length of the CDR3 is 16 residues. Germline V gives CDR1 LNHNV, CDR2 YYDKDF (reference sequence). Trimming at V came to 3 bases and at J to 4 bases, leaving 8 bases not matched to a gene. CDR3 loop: CATSRGRDRDADTQYF. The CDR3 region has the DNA TGTGCCACCAGCAGGGGCCGGGACAGGGACGCAGATACGCAGTATTTT.